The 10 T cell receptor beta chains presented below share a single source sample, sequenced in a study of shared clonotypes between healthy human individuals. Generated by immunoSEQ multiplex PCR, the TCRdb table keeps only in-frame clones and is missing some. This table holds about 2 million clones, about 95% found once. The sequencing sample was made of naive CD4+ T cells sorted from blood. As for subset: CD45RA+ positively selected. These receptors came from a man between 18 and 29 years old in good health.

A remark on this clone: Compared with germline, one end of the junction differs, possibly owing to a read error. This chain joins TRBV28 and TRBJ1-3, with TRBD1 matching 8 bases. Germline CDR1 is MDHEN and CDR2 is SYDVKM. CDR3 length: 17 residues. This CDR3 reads CASSLLDPDRGRNTIYF. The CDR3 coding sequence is TGTGCCAGCAGCTTATTGGATCCCGACAGGGGAAGAAACACCATATATTTT.

For the CDR3, the DNA is TGTGCCAGTAGTCAGTCAGGGGTTAGTCAGCCCCAGCATTTT. It yields the protein CASSQSGVSQPQHF. The chain links TRBV19 to TRBJ1-5, with D possibly matching TRBD1 (6 bases). V shed 5 bases and J shed 6 bases, with 14 bases lying between them. Germline-derived CDR1 and CDR2 are LNHDA and SQIVND (reference sequence). This CDR3 spans 14 amino acids. Together with reference TRBV19 and TRBJ1-5, the CDR3 gives the full variable domain: DGGITQSPKYLFRKEGQNVTLSCEQNLNHDAMYWYRQDPGQGLRLIYYSQIVNDFQKGDIAEGYSVSREKKESFPLTVTSAQKNPTAFYLCASSQSGVSQPQHFGDGTRLSIL.

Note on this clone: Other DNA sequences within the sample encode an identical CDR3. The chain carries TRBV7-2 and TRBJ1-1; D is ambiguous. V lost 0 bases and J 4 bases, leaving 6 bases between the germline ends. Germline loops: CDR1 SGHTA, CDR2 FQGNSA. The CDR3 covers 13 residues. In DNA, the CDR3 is TGTGCCAGCAGCTTAGCGCGGGGCACTGAAGCTTTCTTT. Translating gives CASSLARGTEAFF.

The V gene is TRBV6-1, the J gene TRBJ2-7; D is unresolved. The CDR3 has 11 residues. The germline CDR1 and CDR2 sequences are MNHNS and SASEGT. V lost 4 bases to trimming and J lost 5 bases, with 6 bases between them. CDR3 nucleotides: TGTGCCAGCAGTGCGTTCCACGAGCAGTACTTC. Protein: CASSAFHEQYF.

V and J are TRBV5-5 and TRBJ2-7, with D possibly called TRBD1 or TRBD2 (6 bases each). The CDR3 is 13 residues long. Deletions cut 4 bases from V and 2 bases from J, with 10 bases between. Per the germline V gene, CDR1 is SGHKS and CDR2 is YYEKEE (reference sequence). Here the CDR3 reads CASSHGGTYEQYF. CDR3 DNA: TGTGCCAGCAGCCACGGGGGCACCTACGAGCAGTACTTC.

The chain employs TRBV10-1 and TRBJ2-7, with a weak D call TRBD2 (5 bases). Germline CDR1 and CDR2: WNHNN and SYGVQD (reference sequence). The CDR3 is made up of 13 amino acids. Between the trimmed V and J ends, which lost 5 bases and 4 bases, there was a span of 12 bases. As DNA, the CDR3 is TGCGCCAGCAGTCCCGGGGTAGTTTACGAGCAGTACTTC. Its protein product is CASSPGVVYEQYF.

The CDR3 DNA follows: TGCGCCAGCAATCTATTAGGAGTGGAGAACACTGAAGCTTTCTTT. The encoded protein is CASNLLGVENTEAFF. The chain combines TRBV5-1 with TRBJ1-1; D not certain. CDR1 SGHRS and CDR2 YFSETQ come from the germline V gene. The CDR3 has 15 amino acids. The V end was cut by 6 bases, the J end by 1 base, with 16 bases between. The entire variable domain, with the rest obtained from reference TRBV5-1 and TRBJ1-1, is as follows: KAGVTQTPRYLIKTRGQQVTLSCSPISGHRSVSWYQQTPGQGLQFLFEYFSETQRNKGNFPGRFSGRQFSNSRSEMNVSTLELGDSALYLCASNLLGVENTEAFFGQGTRLTVV.

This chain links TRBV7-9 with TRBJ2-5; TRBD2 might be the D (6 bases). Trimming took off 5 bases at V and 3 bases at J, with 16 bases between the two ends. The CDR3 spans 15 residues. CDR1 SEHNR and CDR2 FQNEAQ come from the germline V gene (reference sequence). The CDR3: CASSLNPGRKETQYF. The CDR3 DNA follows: TGTGCCAGCAGCCTAAACCCCGGGAGAAAAGAGACCCAGTACTTC.

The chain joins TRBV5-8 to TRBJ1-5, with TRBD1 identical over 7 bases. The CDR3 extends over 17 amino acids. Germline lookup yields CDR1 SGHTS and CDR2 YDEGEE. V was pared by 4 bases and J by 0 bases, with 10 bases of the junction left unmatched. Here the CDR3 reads CASSQGTVFYSNQPQHF. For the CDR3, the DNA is TGTGCCAGCAGCCAGGGGACAGTCTTTTATAGCAATCAGCCCCAGCATTTT.

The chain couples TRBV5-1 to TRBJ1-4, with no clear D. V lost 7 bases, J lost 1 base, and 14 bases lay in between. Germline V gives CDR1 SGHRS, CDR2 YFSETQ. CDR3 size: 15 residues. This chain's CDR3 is CASSWMGLTNEKLFF. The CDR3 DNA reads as TGCGCCAGCTCGTGGATGGGGTTAACTAATGAAAAACTGTTTTTT.